The present T cell receptor beta chain was sequenced within a study of blood T cell repertoires in COVID-19. Turning to the study itself: The analysed material was cDNA or gDNA that came from T cells, B-cell-depleted T cells, or PBMCs.

In the authors' workflow: It was from reference gene primer amplification that nucleated cell counts were estimated. Sequencing was performed with immunoSEQ multiplex PCR; in TCRdb, only in-frame clones are kept and a portion is missing. The DNA gave D and trimming, while V, J and clone size come from that table. The table lists 250,000 to 400,000 clones, about nine tenths of them singletons. Trimming took 0 bases from V and 7 from J; bases not matched to a gene: 4. CDR3 length equals 15 residues. Germline CDR1 is SGDLS and CDR2 is YYNGEE. Patients of the Seattle cohort, enrolled during active infection, were followed longitudinally.

The sequence was obtained from a woman aged 25 to 45 with COVID-19, enrolled during active disease. The sample consisted of peripheral blood. V gene TRBV9 combines with J gene TRBJ2-1, with TRBD1 identical over 10 bases. CDR3 loop: CASSVVGTGVNEQFF. The CDR3 nucleotides read TGTGCCAGCAGCGTAGTCGGGACAGGGGTGAATGAGCAGTTCTTC.